These 25 T cell receptor beta chains came from one sample sequenced in a study of naive and memory T cell subsets. Study-level points and caveats: Especially in CD8 cells, naive repertoires contained a few larger clonotypes, possibly CD45RA-re-expressing memory cells.

Their antigens remain unidentified. The beta constant-region primer was an equimolar mix of two oligonucleotides covering TRBC1 and TRBC2. Nested alpha and beta constant-region primers with the SP2 primer drove four PCR rounds on ligated cDNA. TCRdb called the UMI-ligation and nested PCR reads again in MiXCR, with one record for every CDR3 protein. The sample lists 98,000 or so distinct CDR3 sequences; around 15% were seen once. The sequencing sample was made of naive CD8+ T cells from blood. These receptors all stem from a human donor in good health.

To note about this clonotype: A junction end diverges from the germline sequence, so it may reflect a read error. The V call is TRBV12-3 or TRBV12-4, the J call TRBJ2-7, with 7 bases fitting TRBD1. The CDR3 covers 14 residues. The DNA of the CDR3 is TGTGCCAGCACCTGGGGGACAGCGTCCTTCGAGCAGTACTTC. Its translation is CASTWGTASFEQYF.

The DNA for the CDR3 is TGTGCCAGTAGTAGATCGGTCGGGGGTGGCGAGCAGTACTTC. Amino acids: CASSRSVGGGEQYF. The rearrangement joins TRBV19 to TRBJ2-7; D might be TRBD2 (6 bases). CDR3 length equals 14 residues. The germline V gene has CDR1 LNHDA and CDR2 SQIVND (reference sequence). V lost 4 bases, J lost 6 bases, and 16 bases lay in between.

The chain recombines TRBV2 with TRBJ1-1; 7 positions match TRBD1. The J segment lost 8 bases and the V segment lost 5 bases, leaving 5 bases of the junction unmatched. Germline CDR1 and CDR2: SNHLY and FYNNEI. This CDR3 spans 12 amino acids. In DNA, the CDR3 is TGTGCCAGCAGTAGCCGGGACAGCGAAGCTTTCTTT. Residues: CASSSRDSEAFF.

This chain connects TRBV6-6 to TRBJ2-5; D gene ambiguous. V lost 3 bases to trimming and J lost 2 bases, with 4 bases between them. Germline V gives CDR1 MNHNY, CDR2 SVGAGI (reference sequence). The CDR3 is 12 residues long. The CDR3 protein is CASSYGQETQYF. CDR3 in DNA: TGTGCCAGCAGTTATGGGCAAGAGACCCAGTACTTC.

This clonotype was detected ten times or more. The CDR3, as DNA: TGTGCCAGCAGCTTAGCACAGTACGCCTACAATGAGCAGTTCTTC. This sequence encodes CASSLAQYAYNEQFF. The chain uses TRBV7-9 and TRBJ2-1; the D is unclear. The V end was cut by 0 bases, the J end by 2 bases, with 8 bases between. Germline CDR1 SEHNR, CDR2 FQNEAQ (reference sequence). The CDR3 spans 15 residues.

The chain uses TRBV3-1 and TRBJ1-1, with D tentatively TRBD1 (5 bases). The CDR3 loop spans 14 amino acids. Between the trimmed V and J ends, which lost 5 bases and 6 bases, there was a span of 16 bases. CDR1 LGHDT and CDR2 YNNKEL come from the germline V gene (reference sequence). The DNA of the CDR3 is TGTGCCAGCAGCGGAGAAGGGGTCTGGGCTGAAGCTTTCTTT. It codes for CASSGEGVWAEAFF.

The sample holds many counts of this clonotype. The rearrangement links TRBV29-1 to TRBJ1-3; D is uncertain. Per the germline V gene, CDR1 is SQVTM and CDR2 is ANQGSEA. The CDR3 covers 13 residues. Trimming stripped 4 bases from V and 4 bases from J, with 11 bases between. CDR3 loop: CSVAGSRGNTIYF. The CDR3 region has the DNA TGCAGCGTTGCGGGCTCTCGCGGAAACACCATATATTTT.

This chain uses TRBV11-2 with TRBJ1-1, with D maybe TRBD1 (6 bases). The V gene lost 5 bases and the J gene lost 7 bases, with 17 bases spanning the gap. The CDR3 runs 14 residues. The V gene's germline CDR1 is SGHAT and CDR2 FQNNGV. The CDR3 sequence is CASSLEDSRDEAFF. For the CDR3, the DNA is TGTGCCAGCAGCCTTGAGGACAGCAGAGATGAAGCTTTCTTT. The variable domain in full, completed from reference TRBV11-2 and TRBJ1-1, reads EAGVAQSPRYKIIEKRQSVAFWCNPISGHATLYWYQQILGQGPKLLIQFQNNGVVDDSQLPKDRFSAERLKGVDSTLKIQPAKLEDSAVYLCASSLEDSRDEAFFGQGTRLTVV.

This clonotype was counted between two and nine times. This chain joins TRBV12-3 or TRBV12-4 and TRBJ1-6, with D possibly matching TRBD1 (6 bases). Between the trimmed V and J ends, which lost 5 bases and 9 bases, there was a span of 17 bases. The CDR3 runs 15 residues. The CDR3 DNA is TGTGCCAGCAGTAACCTACAGGGAATAGGTTCACCCCTCCACTTT. Amino acids: CASSNLQGIGSPLHF.

This clonotype was seen at least ten times. This sequence joins TRBV7-9 and TRBJ2-5, with D uncertain. The CDR3 covers 12 residues. V gave up 3 bases and J gave up 4 bases, with 6 bases separating them. Germline V lookup: CDR1 SEHNR, CDR2 FQNEAQ (reference sequence). CDR3 DNA sequence: TGTGCCAGCAGCTTGGCCCCAGAGACCCAGTACTTC. It specifies CASSLAPETQYF.

This clonotype turned up a few times. V and J are TRBV9 and TRBJ1-2; a possible D gene is TRBD1 (5 bases). This CDR3 has 16 amino acids. Germline V gene lookup returns CDR1 SGDLS and CDR2 YYNGEE. The V end lost 3 bases, the J end lost 8 bases, and 23 bases lay between the germline ends. CDR3: CASSGPGRQRGWGYTF. The CDR3 nucleotides read TGTGCCAGCAGCGGTCCCGGGCGACAGCGGGGTTGGGGCTACACCTTC.

The chain joins TRBV4-3 to TRBJ2-1, with D tentatively TRBD1 (6 bases). The V gene lost 0 bases and the J gene lost 8 bases, with 11 bases spanning the gap. The CDR3 totals 14 residues. CDR1 and CDR2 (germline): LGHNA, YSLEER. The CDR3 bases are TGCGCCAGCAGCCAAGACCCGGCAGGGGATGAGCAGTTCTTC. As protein: CASSQDPAGDEQFF.

The chain recombines TRBV7-6 with TRBJ2-5; no clear D. Trimming took 3 bases from V and 0 from J, leaving 8 bases between them. The germline V gene has CDR1 SGHVS and CDR2 FNYEAQ. The CDR3 spans 14 residues. Here the CDR3 reads CASSLDQYQETQYF. CDR3 bases: TGTGCCAGCAGCTTGGACCAATACCAAGAGACCCAGTACTTC.

This clonotype has only a few counts. In DNA, the CDR3 is TGTGCCACCAGCAGAGGGACATACAATGAGCAGTTCTTC. It encodes CATSRGTYNEQFF. The chain is built from TRBV15 and TRBJ2-1; TRBD1 might be the D (5 bases). Germline V lookup: CDR1 LNHNV, CDR2 YYDKDF (reference sequence). This CDR3 spans 13 amino acids. With 1 base removed from V and 4 bases from J, the gap between germline ends came to 5 bases.

This clonotype appeared a few times. V and J are TRBV19 and TRBJ1-1; perhaps TRBD1 as D (5 bases). The CDR3 is made up of 19 amino acids. With 1 base removed from V and 1 base from J, the gap between germline ends came to 22 bases. Germline loops: CDR1 LNHDA, CDR2 SQIVND (reference sequence). The CDR3 nucleotides read TGTGCCAGTAGTATAGTGGGGGTGGGCCTTAGGCGGCAGAACACTGAAGCTTTCTTT. It translates to CASSIVGVGLRRQNTEAFF.

This chain links TRBV12-3 or TRBV12-4 with TRBJ2-7, with D unclear. This CDR3 comprises 15 residues. V lost 5 bases and J lost 3, with 17 bases in between. The CDR3 coding sequence is TGTGCCAGCAGTCGTTCATTCGGTGCTATCTACGAGCAGTACTTC. It specifies CASSRSFGAIYEQYF.

The chain joins TRBV12-3 or TRBV12-4 to TRBJ2-1; possibly TRBD2 for D (5 bases). The V end was cut by 5 bases, the J end by 4 bases, with 12 bases between. This CDR3 is built from 14 residues. The CDR3 sequence is CASSKADPYNEQFF. The CDR3 DNA reads TGTGCCAGCAGTAAAGCGGACCCTTACAATGAGCAGTTCTTC.

This clonotype has a count of ten or more. This sequence joins TRBV19 and TRBJ2-7; D is unresolved. V was shortened by 6 bases and J by 0 bases, with 6 bases between the two germline ends. The CDR3 is 12 amino acids. The germline CDR1 and CDR2 sequences are LNHDA and SQIVND (reference sequence). The CDR3 reads CASSPGSYEQYF. The DNA of the CDR3 is TGTGCCAGTAGCCCTGGCTCCTACGAGCAGTACTTC.

Concerning this clonotype: This likely comes from a read error, as the CDR3 has no conserved phenylalanine or tryptophan at its end. It is unclear where the CDR3 begins or ends on the DNA, so no DNA is shown, and the CDR3 is as TCRdb lists it. V is TRBV28 and J is TRBJ2-1; TRBD1, the table's D call, was not compared with the DNA. Germline V gene sequence: CDR1 MDHEN, CDR2 SYDVKM. Inclusive of both ends, the CDR3 amounts to 8 amino acids. The CDR3 sequence is CASPPPSV.

This clonotype was seen ten or more times. The J gene is TRBJ1-1, the V gene TRBV20-1, with unresolved D. CDR3 size: 14 residues. V lost 4 bases and J lost 0, with 12 bases in between. CDR1 is DFQATT, CDR2 SNEGSKA, per germline (reference sequence). CDR3 region: CSAIPLYMNTEAFF. For the CDR3, the DNA is TGCAGTGCTATCCCACTTTACATGAACACTGAAGCTTTCTTT.

This clonotype was observed a few times. The chain's CDR3 is CASSAPGKAFF. CDR3 bases: TGTGCCAGCAGTGCTCCGGGCAAAGCTTTCTTT. V and J are TRBV6-1 and TRBJ1-1; D is undetermined. The ends were cut back, 4 bases at V and 9 bases at J, with 9 bases in the middle. This CDR3 is built from 11 residues. CDR1 and CDR2 (germline): MNHNS, SASEGT.

This clonotype was detected a few times. The gene calls are TRBV19 and TRBJ2-7; D is uncertain. The CDR3 runs 13 residues. Germline assignment: CDR1 LNHDA and CDR2 SQIVND (reference sequence). Trimming removed 5 bases at V and 1 base at J, with 9 bases between. The CDR3 here is CASSLSTSYEQYF. CDR3 bases: TGTGCCAGTAGTCTCAGTACATCCTACGAGCAGTACTTC.

This clonotype was recorded a few times. The chain joins TRBV13 to TRBJ2-3; TRBD1 might be the D (6 bases). V lost 3 bases, J lost 2 bases, and 15 bases lay in between. This CDR3 contains 16 residues. Germline lookup yields CDR1 PRHDT and CDR2 FYEKMQ (reference sequence). CDR3 amino acids: CASSFFSQGTTDTQYF. The CDR3 DNA is TGTGCCAGCAGCTTTTTCTCACAGGGCACCACAGATACGCAGTATTTT.

The chain joins TRBV15 to TRBJ1-3; a weak D match, TRBD1 (5 bases). CDR3 length equals 15 residues. Germline V gene data show CDR1 as LNHNV and CDR2 as YYDKDF (reference sequence). Trimming removed 2 bases at V and 2 bases at J, with 10 bases between. This CDR3 is CATSRPTAPGNTIYF. The CDR3 nucleotides are TGTGCCACCAGCAGACCGACAGCGCCTGGAAACACCATATATTTT. Supplemented by reference TRBV15 and TRBJ1-3, the full variable domain reads DAMVIQNPRYQVTQFGKPVTLSCSQTLNHNVMYWYQQKSSQAPKLLFHYYDKDFNNEADTPDNFQSRRPNTSFCFLDIRSPGLGDTAMYLCATSRPTAPGNTIYFGEGSWLTVV.

This rearrangement joins TRBV9 to TRBJ2-1; D remains ambiguous. The CDR3 runs 13 residues. Germline CDR1 reads SGDLS; CDR2 reads YYNGEE. V was shortened by 3 bases and J by 7 bases, with 11 bases between the two germline ends. CDR3: CASSAYEKNEQFF. The CDR3 nucleotides read TGTGCCAGCAGCGCATATGAAAAGAATGAGCAGTTCTTC.